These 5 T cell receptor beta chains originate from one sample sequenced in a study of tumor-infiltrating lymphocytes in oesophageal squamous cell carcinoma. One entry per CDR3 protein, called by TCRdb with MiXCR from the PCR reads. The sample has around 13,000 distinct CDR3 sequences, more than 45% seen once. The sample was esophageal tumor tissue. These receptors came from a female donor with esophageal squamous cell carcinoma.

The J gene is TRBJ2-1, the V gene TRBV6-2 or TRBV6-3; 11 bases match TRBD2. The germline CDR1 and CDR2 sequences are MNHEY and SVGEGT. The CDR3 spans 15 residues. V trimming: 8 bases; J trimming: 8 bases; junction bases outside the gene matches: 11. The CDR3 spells CASQRSGLAGHEQFF. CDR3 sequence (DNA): TGTGCCAGCCAGCGCTCCGGACTAGCGGGCCATGAGCAGTTCTTC.

The CDR3 spells CASSLVGWMNTEAFF. The CDR3 nucleotides are TGTGCCAGCAGCTTAGTCGGGTGGATGAACACTGAAGCTTTCTTT. The rearrangement uses TRBV7-2 and TRBJ1-1; D gene ambiguous. The CDR3 is 15 residues long. The V and J ends lost 1 base and 0 bases respectively, with 9 bases between them. Germline loops: CDR1 SGHTA, CDR2 FQGNSA.

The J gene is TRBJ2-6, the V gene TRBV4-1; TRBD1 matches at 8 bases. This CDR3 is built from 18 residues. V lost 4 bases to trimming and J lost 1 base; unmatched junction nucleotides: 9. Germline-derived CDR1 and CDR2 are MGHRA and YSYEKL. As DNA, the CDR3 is TGCGCCAGCAGCCTACAACCGGGACAGGTATCTGGGGCCAACGTCCTGACTTTC. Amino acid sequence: CASSLQPGQVSGANVLTF.

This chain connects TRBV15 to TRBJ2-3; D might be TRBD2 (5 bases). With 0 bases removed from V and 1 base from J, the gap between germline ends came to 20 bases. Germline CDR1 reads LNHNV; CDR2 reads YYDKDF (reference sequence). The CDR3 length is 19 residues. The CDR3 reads CATSRDQFQSPGGTDTQYF. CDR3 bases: TGTGCCACCAGCAGAGATCAATTTCAATCTCCCGGGGGCACAGATACGCAGTATTTT.

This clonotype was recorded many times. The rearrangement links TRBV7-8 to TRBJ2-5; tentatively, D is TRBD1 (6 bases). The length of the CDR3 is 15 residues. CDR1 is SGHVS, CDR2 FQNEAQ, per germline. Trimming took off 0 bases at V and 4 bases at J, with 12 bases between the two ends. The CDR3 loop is CASSLARGGGETQYF. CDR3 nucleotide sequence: TGTGCCAGCAGCTTAGCCAGGGGTGGCGGAGAGACCCAGTACTTC.